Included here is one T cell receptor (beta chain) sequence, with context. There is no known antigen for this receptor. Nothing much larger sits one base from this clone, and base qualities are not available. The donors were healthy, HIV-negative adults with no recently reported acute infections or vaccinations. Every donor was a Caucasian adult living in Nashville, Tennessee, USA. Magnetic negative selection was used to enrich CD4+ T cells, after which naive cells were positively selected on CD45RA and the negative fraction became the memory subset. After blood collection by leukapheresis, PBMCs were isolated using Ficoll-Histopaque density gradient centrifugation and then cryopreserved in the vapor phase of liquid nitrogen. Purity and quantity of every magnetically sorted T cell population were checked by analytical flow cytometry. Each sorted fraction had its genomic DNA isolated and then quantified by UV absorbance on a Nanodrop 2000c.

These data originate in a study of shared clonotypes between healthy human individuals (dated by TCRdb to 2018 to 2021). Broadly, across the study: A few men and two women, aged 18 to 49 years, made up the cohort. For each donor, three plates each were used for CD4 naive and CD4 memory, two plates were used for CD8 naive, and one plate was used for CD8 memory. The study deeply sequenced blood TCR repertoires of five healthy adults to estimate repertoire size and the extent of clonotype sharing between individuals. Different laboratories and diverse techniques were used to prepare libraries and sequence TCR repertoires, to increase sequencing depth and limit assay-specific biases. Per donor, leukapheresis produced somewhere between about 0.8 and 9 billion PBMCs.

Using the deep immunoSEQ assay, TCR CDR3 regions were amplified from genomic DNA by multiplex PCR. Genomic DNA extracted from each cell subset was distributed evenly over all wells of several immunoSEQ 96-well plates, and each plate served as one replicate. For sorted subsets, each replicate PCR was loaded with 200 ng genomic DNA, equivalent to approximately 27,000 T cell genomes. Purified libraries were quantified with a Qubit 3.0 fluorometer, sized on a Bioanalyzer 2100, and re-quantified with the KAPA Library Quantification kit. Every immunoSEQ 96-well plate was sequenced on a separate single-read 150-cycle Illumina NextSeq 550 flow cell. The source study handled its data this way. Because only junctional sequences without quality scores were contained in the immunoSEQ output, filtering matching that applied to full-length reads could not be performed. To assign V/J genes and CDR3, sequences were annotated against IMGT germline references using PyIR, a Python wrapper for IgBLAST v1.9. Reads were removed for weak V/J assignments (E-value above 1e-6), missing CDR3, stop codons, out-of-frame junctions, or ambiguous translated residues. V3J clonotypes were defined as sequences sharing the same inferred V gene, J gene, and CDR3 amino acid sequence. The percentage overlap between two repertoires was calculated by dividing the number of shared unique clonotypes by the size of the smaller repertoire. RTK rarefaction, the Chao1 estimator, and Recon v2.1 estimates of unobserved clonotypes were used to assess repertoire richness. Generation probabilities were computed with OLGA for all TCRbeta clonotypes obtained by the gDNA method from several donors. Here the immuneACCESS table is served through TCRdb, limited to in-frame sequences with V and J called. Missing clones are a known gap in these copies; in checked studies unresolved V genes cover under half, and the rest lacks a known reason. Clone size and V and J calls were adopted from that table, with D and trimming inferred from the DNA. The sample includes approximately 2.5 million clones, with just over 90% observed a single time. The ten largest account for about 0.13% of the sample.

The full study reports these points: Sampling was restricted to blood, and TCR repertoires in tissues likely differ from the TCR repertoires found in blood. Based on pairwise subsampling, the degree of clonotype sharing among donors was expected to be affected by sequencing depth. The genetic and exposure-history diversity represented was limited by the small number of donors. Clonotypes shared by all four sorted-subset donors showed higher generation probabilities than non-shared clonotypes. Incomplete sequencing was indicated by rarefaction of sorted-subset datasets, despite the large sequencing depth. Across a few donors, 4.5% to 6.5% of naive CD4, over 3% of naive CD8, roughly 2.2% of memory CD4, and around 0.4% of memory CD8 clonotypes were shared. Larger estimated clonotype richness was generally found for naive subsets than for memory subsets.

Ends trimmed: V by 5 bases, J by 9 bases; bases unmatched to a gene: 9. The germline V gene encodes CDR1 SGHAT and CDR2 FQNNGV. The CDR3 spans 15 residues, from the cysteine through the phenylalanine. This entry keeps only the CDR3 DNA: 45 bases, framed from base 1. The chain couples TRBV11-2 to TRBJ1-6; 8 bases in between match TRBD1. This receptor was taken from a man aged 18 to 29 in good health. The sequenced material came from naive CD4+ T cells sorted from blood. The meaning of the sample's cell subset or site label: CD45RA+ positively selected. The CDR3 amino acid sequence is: CASSPRTGTGSPLHF. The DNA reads TGTGCCAGCAGCCCAAGGACAGGGACCGGTTCACCCCTCCACTTT.